This T cell receptor (beta chain) was sequenced for a study of cytomegalovirus exposure and HLA in healthy donors. Whole-study context: The approximately 120 validation repertoires used the same platform as the 666 first-cohort repertoires, a later analysis reported. Study observations and caveats: For cytomegalovirus status, the classifier reportedly gave diagnoses with high specificity and sensitivity.

A note on this clone: Its target is not known.

TCRdb's table, derived via immunoSEQ multiplex PCR, lists solely in-frame clones and lacks some. The table has under 200,000 clones, 75% to 90% seen once; the top ten hold more than 2%. CDR1 SGHDN and CDR2 FVKESK come from the germline V gene. The CDR3 is 14 residues long. V was trimmed by 6 bases and J by 0 bases, leaving 11 bases between them. Sequenced: PBMCs. The clonotype was recovered from a woman under 30 in good health and CMV-seronegative. V is TRBV14 and J is TRBJ1-1; perhaps TRBD1 as D (6 bases). CDR3 in DNA: TGTGCCAGCAGGTCCGGACAGCTGAACACTGAAGCTTTCTTT. Protein: CASRSGQLNTEAFF.